The T cell receptor beta chain described here comes from a study of shared clonotypes between healthy human individuals. Study summary: The donors, two women and a few men, were aged 18 to 49.

The material for each subset, its genomic DNA, was split evenly across several immunoSEQ plates. Generated by immunoSEQ multiplex PCR, the TCRdb table keeps only in-frame clones and is missing some. In the table there are around 2.5 million clones, 90% to 95% of which are singletons. With regard to this clone: The same CDR3 is also encoded by other DNA sequences in this sample.

Investigators divided CD4+ cells into CD45RA+ naive and CD45RA-negative memory subsets. Sequences were obtained from naive CD4+ T cells from PBMCs. As to subset: CD45RA+ positively selected. The source of this sequence is a man aged 18 to 29 in good health. Some clones in this sample may be carry-over from other donors' samples.

DNA of the CDR3: TGCGCCAGCAGCCCCCCCGGGAGTGGGAACACTGAAGCTTTCTTT. Protein sequence: CASSPPGSGNTEAFF. The chain links TRBV5-1 to TRBJ1-1, with no clear D. Per germline, CDR1 SGHRS and CDR2 YFSETQ. V lost 4 bases to trimming and J lost 1 base, with 14 bases between them. The CDR3 length is 15 residues.